This passage covers 8 T cell receptor beta chains from one sample sequenced in a study of shared clonotypes between healthy human individuals. Some clones are missing from TCRdb's copy, which holds only in-frame ones; the method was immunoSEQ multiplex PCR. The sample carries approximately 2.3 million clones, more than 80% recorded once. Input material: naive CD4+ T cells from PBMCs. Subset noted: CD45RA+ positively selected. The receptors here all came from a man aged 18 to 35 in good health. Some clones in this sample may be carry-over from other donors' samples.

The genes are TRBV7-2 and TRBJ1-3; D ambiguous. The CDR3 consists of 16 residues. Germline V lookup: CDR1 SGHTA, CDR2 FQGNSA. V lost 2 bases and J 2 bases, leaving 13 bases between the germline ends. The CDR3, as DNA: TGTGCCAGCAGCTTATTAGGGCAGAGGGCTGGAAACACCATATATTTT. This sequence encodes CASSLLGQRAGNTIYF.

The chain joins TRBV7-2 to TRBJ2-5, with 8 bases that match TRBD1. Unmatched junction bases numbered 8, after V lost 7 bases and J lost 7 bases. Looked up from germline, CDR1 is SGHTA and CDR2 is FQGNSA. This CDR3 region has 13 residues. This chain's CDR3 is CASTRDRIGTQYF. CDR3 nucleotide sequence: TGTGCCAGCACCCGGGACAGGATAGGGACCCAGTACTTC.

The V call is TRBV28, the J call TRBJ1-5; D not resolved. Trimming removed 1 base from V and 0 bases from J, with 10 bases in between. The length of the CDR3 is 16 residues. Per germline, CDR1 MDHEN and CDR2 SYDVKM. The CDR3 DNA reads as TGTGCCAGCAGTTTATATGGCATATATAGCAATCAGCCCCAGCATTTT. Its protein product is CASSLYGIYSNQPQHF.

The chain is built from TRBV4-1 and TRBJ2-7, with 10 nucleotides matching TRBD2. From germline, CDR1 is MGHRA and CDR2 YSYEKL. This CDR3 spans 16 amino acids. Trimming at V came to 6 bases and at J to 0 bases, leaving 8 bases not matched to a gene. Here the CDR3 DNA reads TGCGCCAGCAGACTCCTAGCGGGAGTGGGCTCCTACGAGCAGTACTTC. This gives the protein CASRLLAGVGSYEQYF.

The chain recombines TRBV27 with TRBJ1-1, with D perhaps TRBD1 (6 bases). CDR3 length equals 15 residues. The V gene lost 6 bases and the J gene lost 5 bases, with 19 bases spanning the gap. CDR1 MNHEY and CDR2 SMNVEV come from the germline V gene (reference sequence). As DNA, the CDR3 is TGTGCCAGCAGCCTATTCCGGGGGGCTAGGACTGAAGCTTTCTTT. This sequence encodes CASSLFRGARTEAFF.

The chain links TRBV14 to TRBJ2-2; D not certain. V lost 1 base and J lost 3, with 3 bases in between. This CDR3 comprises 13 residues. Per germline, CDR1 SGHDN and CDR2 FVKESK. The CDR3 coding sequence is TGTGCCAGCAGCCAAGTTCACACCGGGGAGCTGTTTTTT. It yields the protein CASSQVHTGELFF.

The chain carries TRBV7-8 and TRBJ2-7; TRBD1 aligns across 9 bases. The CDR3 loop spans 13 amino acids. In germline, CDR1 is SGHVS, CDR2 FQNEAQ. After removal of 4 bases from V and 6 bases from J, the junction contained 4 bases not matched to a gene. The CDR3 protein is CASSSTGGGEQYF. The DNA for the CDR3 is TGTGCCAGCAGCTCGACAGGGGGAGGCGAGCAGTACTTC.

The gene calls are TRBV2 and TRBJ1-2; D is uncertain. Trimming took 7 bases from V and 10 from J, leaving 22 bases between them. Germline CDR1 and CDR2: SNHLY and FYNNEI. The CDR3 extends over 14 amino acids. CDR3 nucleotide sequence: TGTGCCAGCACTACTGGCCCTTGGCTGCAAGACTACACCTTC. It yields the protein CASTTGPWLQDYTF.